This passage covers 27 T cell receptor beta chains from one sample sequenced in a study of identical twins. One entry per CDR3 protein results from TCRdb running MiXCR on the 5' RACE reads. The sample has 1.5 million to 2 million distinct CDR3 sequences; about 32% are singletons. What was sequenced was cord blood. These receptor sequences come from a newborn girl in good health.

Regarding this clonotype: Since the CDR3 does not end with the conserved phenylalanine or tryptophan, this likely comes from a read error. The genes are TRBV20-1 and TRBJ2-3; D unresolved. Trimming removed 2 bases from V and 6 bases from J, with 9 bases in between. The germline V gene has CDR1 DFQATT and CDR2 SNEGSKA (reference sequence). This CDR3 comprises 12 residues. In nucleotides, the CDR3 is TGCAGTGCTAGATTTCAGGCGGATACGCAGTATTCT. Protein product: CSARFQADTQYS.

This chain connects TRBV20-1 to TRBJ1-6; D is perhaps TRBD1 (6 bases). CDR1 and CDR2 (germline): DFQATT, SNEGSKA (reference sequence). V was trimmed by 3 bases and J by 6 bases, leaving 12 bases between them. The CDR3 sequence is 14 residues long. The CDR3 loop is CSARWGASNSPLHF. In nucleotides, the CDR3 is TGCAGTGCTAGGTGGGGGGCCAGTAATTCACCCCTCCACTTT.

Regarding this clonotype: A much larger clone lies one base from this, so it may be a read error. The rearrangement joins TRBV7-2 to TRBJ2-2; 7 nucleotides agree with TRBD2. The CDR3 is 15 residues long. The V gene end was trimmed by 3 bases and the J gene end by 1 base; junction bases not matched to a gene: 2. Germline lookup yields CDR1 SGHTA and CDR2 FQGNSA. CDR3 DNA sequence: TGTGCCAGCAGCTTTGCTAGCGGGAACACCGGGGAGCTGTTTTTT. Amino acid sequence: CASSFASGNTGELFF.

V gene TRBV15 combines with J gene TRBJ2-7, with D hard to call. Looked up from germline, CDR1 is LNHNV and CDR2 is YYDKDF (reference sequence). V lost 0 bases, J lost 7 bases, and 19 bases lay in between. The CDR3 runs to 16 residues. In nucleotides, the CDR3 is TGTGCCACCAGCAGAGATGTCGTGCCCTCCTACAATGAGCAGTACTTC. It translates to CATSRDVVPSYNEQYF.

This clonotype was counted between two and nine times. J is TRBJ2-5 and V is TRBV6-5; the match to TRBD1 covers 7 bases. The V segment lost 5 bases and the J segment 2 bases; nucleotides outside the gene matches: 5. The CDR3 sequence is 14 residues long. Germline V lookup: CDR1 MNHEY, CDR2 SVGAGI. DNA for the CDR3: TGTGCCAGCAGTGAGACAGGGAAACAAGAGACCCAGTACTTC. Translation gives CASSETGKQETQYF.

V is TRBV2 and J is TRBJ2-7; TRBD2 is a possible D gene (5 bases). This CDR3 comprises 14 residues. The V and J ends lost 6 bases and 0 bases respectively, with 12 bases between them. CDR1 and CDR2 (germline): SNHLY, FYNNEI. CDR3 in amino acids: CASRMDSSSYEQYF. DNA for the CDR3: TGTGCCAGCAGAATGGACTCGAGCTCCTACGAGCAGTACTTC.

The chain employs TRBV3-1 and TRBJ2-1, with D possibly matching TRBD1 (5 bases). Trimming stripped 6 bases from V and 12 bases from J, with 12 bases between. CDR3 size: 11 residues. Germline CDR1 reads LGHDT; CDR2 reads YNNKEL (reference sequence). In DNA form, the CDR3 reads TGTGCCAGCAGTCAGCTAGGGGCGCAGTTCTTC. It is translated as CASSQLGAQFF.

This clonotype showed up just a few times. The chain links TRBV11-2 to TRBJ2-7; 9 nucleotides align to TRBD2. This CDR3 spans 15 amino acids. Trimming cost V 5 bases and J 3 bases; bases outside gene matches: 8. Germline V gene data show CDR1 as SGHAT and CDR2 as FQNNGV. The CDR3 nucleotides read TGTGCCAGCAGCCAAAGCGGGGGGCCACACTACGAGCAGTACTTC. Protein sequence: CASSQSGGPHYEQYF.

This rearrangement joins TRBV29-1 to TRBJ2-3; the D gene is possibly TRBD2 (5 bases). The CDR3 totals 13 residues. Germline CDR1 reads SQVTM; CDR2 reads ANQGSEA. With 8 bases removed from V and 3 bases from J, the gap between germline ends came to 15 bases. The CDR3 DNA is TGCAGCACCCCGGATGGCGGGACAGATACGCAGTATTTT. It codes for CSTPDGGTDTQYF.

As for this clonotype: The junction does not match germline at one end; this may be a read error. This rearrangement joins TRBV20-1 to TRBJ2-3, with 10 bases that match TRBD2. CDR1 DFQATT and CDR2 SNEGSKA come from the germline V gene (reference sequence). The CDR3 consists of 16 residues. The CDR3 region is CSTRDGSGRGSDTQYF. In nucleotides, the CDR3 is TGCAGTACTAGAGATGGGAGCGGGAGGGGGTCAGATACGCAGTATTTT.

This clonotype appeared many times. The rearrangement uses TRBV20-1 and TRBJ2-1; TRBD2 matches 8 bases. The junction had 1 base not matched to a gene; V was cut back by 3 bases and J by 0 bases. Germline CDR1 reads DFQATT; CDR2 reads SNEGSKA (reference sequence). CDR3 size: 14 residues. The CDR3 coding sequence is TGCAGTGCTAGTCGGGGGGGCTCCTACAATGAGCAGTTCTTC. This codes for CSASRGGSYNEQFF.

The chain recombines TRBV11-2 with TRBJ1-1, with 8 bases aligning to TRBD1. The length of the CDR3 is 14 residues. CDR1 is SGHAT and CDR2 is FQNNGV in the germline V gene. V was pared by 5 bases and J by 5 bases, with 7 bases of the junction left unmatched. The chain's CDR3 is CASSARTGQTEAFF. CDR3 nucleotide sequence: TGTGCCAGCAGCGCCAGGACAGGGCAAACTGAAGCTTTCTTT.

The DNA of the CDR3 is TGTGCCAGCAGCGTAGGCGGGGCCGGGGCAGATACGCAGTATTTT. As protein: CASSVGGAGADTQYF. The chain couples TRBV9 to TRBJ2-3; D possibly corresponds to TRBD2 (6 bases). Germline V CDR1 and CDR2: SGDLS, YYNGEE. V was cut by 0 bases and J by 4 bases, with 12 bases left in between. The CDR3 totals 15 residues.

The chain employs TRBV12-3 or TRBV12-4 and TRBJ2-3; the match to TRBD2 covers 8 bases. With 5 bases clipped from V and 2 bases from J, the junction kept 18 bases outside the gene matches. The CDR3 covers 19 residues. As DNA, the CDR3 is TGTGCCAGCAGTACCTTAACTACCCGACTAGCGCCCCTCACAGATACGCAGTATTTT. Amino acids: CASSTLTTRLAPLTDTQYF.

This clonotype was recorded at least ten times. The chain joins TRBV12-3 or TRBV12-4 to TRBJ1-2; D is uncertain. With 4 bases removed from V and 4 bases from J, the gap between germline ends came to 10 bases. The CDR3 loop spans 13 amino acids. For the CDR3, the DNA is TGTGCCAGCAGTTCCGGGCCGTCCTATGGCTACACCTTC. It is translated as CASSSGPSYGYTF.

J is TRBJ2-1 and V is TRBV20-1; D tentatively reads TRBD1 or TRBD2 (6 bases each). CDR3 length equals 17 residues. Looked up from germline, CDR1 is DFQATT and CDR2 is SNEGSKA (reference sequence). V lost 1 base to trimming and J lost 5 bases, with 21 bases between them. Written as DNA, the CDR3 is TGCAGTGCTAGAGCTGATGGGGGGCCATCGAGTAACAATGAGCAGTTCTTC. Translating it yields CSARADGGPSSNNEQFF.

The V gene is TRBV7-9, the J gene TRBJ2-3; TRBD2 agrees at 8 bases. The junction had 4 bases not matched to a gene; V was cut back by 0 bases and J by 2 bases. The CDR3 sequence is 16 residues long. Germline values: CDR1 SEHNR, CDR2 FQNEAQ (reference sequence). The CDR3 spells CASSLAGLGPTDTQYF. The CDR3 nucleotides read TGTGCCAGCAGCTTAGCGGGACTAGGCCCCACAGATACGCAGTATTTT.

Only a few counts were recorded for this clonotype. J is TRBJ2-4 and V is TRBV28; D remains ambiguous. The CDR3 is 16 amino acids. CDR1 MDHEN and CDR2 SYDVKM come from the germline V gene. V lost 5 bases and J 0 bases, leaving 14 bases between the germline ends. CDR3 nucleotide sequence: TGTGCCAGCAGTCCACAGCACTGGGAAGCCAAAAACATTCAGTACTTC. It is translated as CASSPQHWEAKNIQYF.

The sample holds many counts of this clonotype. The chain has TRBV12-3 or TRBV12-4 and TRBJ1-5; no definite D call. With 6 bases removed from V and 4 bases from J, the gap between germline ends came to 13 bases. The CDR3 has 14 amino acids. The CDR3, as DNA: TGTGCCAGCAGCTCAACCGGGTCTAATCAGCCCCAGCATTTT. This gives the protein CASSSTGSNQPQHF.

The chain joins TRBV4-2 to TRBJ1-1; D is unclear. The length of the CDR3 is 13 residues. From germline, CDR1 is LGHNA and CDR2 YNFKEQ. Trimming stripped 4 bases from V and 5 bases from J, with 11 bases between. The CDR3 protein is CASSPGRKTEAFF. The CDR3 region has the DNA TGTGCCAGCAGCCCAGGACGGAAGACTGAAGCTTTCTTT.

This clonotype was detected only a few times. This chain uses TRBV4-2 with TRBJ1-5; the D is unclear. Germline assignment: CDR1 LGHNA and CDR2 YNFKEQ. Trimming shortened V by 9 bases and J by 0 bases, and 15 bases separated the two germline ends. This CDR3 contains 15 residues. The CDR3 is CASRWEGNSNQPQHF. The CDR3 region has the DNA TGTGCCAGTCGCTGGGAAGGGAATAGCAATCAGCCCCAGCATTTT.

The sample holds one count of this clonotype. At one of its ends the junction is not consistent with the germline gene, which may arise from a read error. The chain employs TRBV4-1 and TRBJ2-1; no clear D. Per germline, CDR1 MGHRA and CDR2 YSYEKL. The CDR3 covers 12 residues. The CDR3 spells CTSSHPEGEQFF. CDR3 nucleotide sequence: TGCACCAGCAGCCACCCTGAAGGCGAGCAGTTCTTC.

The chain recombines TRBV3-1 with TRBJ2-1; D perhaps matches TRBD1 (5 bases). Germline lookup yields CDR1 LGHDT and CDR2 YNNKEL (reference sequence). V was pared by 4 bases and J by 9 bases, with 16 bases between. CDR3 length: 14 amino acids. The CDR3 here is CASSPVGGRGEQFF. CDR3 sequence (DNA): TGTGCCAGCAGCCCAGTCGGTGGTAGGGGTGAGCAGTTCTTC.

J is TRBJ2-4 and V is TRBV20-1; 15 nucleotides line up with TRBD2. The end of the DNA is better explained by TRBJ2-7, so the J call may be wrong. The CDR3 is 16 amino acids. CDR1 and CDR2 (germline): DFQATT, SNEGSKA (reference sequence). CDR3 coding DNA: TGCAGTGCTATGGGACTAGCGGGAGGCCCCATTGACGAGCAGTACTTC. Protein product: CSAMGLAGGPIDEQYF.

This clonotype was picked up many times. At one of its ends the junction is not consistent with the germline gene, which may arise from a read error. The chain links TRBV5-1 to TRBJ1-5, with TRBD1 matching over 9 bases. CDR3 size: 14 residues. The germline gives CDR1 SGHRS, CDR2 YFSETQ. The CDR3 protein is CASSLAGQGQPQHF. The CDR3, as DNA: TGTGCCAGCAGCTTAGCGGGACAGGGTCAGCCCCAGCATTTT.

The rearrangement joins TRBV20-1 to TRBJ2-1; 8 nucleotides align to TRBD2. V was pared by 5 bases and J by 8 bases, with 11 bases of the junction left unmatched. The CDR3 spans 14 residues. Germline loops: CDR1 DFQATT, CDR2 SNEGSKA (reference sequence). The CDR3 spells CSAGALGLDHEQFF. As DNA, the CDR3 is TGCAGTGCTGGAGCCCTGGGACTAGACCATGAGCAGTTCTTC.

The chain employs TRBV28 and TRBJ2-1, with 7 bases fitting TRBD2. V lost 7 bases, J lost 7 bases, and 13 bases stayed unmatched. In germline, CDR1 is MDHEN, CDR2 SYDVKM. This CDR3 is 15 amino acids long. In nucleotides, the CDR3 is TGTGCCAGCAAAGTGAGGGACTACTCCTTAAATGAGCAGTTCTTC. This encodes CASKVRDYSLNEQFF.